Below are 8 T cell receptor beta chains sequenced from a single sample in a study of T cell responses to AZD1222 COVID-19 vaccine. The repertoire was sequenced with immunoSEQ multiplex PCR; TCRdb's copy has only in-frame clones and lacks some. Of over 130,000 clones listed, 80% to 95% are singletons. The sample here was peripheral blood, taken 28 days after the second AZD1222 dose. These receptors originate from an adult who received the AZD1222 COVID-19 vaccine.

V gene TRBV3-1 (or the pseudogene TRBV3-2) combines with J gene TRBJ1-2; the D gene is possibly TRBD1 (5 bases). Trimming pared 4 bases from V and 6 bases from J, leaving 12 bases between. CDR1 is LGHDT and CDR2 is YNNKEL in the germline V gene (reference sequence). The CDR3 extends over 13 amino acids. The CDR3 sequence: CASSPPGHHGYTF. CDR3 DNA sequence: TGTGCCAGCAGCCCCCCGGGGCACCATGGCTACACCTTC.

This clone was seen only a few times. The chain has TRBV19 and TRBJ1-1, with D tentatively TRBD1 (6 bases). Germline V gene lookup returns CDR1 LNHDA and CDR2 SQIVND (reference sequence). Trimming removed 6 bases from V and 4 bases from J, with 15 bases in between. This CDR3 has 14 residues. The CDR3 region has the DNA TGTGCCAGTAGGGATGGGAGGGGGAGCACTGAAGCTTTCTTT. As protein: CASRDGRGSTEAFF.

This chain links TRBV19 with TRBJ2-7; 7 bases map to TRBD1. CDR3 length equals 15 residues. V trimming: 6 bases; J trimming: 0 bases; junction bases outside the gene matches: 8. The germline V gene has CDR1 LNHDA and CDR2 SQIVND (reference sequence). The CDR3 sequence is CASRRAGTASYEQYF. The CDR3 nucleotides are TGTGCCAGTAGACGTGCTGGGACAGCCTCCTACGAGCAGTACTTC.

The chain joins TRBV2 to TRBJ2-1; TRBD2 matches 9 bases. V was clipped by 6 bases and J by 4 bases; unmatched bases: 10. This CDR3 is 16 amino acids long. Germline lookup yields CDR1 SNHLY and CDR2 FYNNEI. The CDR3 region has the DNA TGTGCCAGCAGCGCGACTAGCGGCTCATTATACAATGAGCAGTTCTTC. Its protein product is CASSATSGSLYNEQFF.

The V gene is TRBV6-1, the J gene TRBJ2-1; D is possibly TRBD1 or TRBD2 (5 bases each). CDR3 length: 16 amino acids. The V and J ends lost 2 bases and 0 bases respectively, with 11 bases between them. The germline CDR1 and CDR2 sequences are MNHNS and SASEGT. The CDR3 spells CASSEWDLSSYNEQFF. CDR3 DNA sequence: TGTGCCAGCAGTGAATGGGACCTGAGCTCCTACAATGAGCAGTTCTTC.

The chain is built from TRBV7-3 and TRBJ2-1; weak D call: TRBD1 (5 bases). Germline V CDR1 and CDR2: SGHTA, FQGTGA. There are 19 residues in the CDR3. V was shortened by 1 base and J by 6 bases, with 25 bases between the two germline ends. The CDR3, as DNA: TGTGCCAGCAGCTTAAGTTTGGGAAGGGGCAGGGAAAACGTCAATGAGCAGTTCTTC. This translates into CASSLSLGRGRENVNEQFF.

V gene TRBV28 combines with J gene TRBJ2-1, with a tentative D call TRBD1 (6 bases). The CDR3 is 14 amino acids. Germline CDR1 reads MDHEN; CDR2 reads SYDVKM. The ends were cut back, 2 bases at V and 6 bases at J, with 11 bases in the middle. CDR3 nucleotides: TGTGCCAGCAGTTTAGGTCTAGGGGGCAATGAGCAGTTCTTC. Translation gives CASSLGLGGNEQFF.

This rearrangement joins TRBV4-2 to TRBJ1-6; D unclear. Germline CDR1 and CDR2: LGHNA and YNFKEQ. Trimming shortened V by 3 bases and J by 12 bases, and 21 bases separated the two germline ends. This CDR3 spans 16 amino acids. CDR3 amino acids: CASSQYAGQPELPLHF. DNA of the CDR3: TGTGCCAGCAGCCAGTACGCGGGCCAGCCGGAGTTACCCCTCCACTTT.